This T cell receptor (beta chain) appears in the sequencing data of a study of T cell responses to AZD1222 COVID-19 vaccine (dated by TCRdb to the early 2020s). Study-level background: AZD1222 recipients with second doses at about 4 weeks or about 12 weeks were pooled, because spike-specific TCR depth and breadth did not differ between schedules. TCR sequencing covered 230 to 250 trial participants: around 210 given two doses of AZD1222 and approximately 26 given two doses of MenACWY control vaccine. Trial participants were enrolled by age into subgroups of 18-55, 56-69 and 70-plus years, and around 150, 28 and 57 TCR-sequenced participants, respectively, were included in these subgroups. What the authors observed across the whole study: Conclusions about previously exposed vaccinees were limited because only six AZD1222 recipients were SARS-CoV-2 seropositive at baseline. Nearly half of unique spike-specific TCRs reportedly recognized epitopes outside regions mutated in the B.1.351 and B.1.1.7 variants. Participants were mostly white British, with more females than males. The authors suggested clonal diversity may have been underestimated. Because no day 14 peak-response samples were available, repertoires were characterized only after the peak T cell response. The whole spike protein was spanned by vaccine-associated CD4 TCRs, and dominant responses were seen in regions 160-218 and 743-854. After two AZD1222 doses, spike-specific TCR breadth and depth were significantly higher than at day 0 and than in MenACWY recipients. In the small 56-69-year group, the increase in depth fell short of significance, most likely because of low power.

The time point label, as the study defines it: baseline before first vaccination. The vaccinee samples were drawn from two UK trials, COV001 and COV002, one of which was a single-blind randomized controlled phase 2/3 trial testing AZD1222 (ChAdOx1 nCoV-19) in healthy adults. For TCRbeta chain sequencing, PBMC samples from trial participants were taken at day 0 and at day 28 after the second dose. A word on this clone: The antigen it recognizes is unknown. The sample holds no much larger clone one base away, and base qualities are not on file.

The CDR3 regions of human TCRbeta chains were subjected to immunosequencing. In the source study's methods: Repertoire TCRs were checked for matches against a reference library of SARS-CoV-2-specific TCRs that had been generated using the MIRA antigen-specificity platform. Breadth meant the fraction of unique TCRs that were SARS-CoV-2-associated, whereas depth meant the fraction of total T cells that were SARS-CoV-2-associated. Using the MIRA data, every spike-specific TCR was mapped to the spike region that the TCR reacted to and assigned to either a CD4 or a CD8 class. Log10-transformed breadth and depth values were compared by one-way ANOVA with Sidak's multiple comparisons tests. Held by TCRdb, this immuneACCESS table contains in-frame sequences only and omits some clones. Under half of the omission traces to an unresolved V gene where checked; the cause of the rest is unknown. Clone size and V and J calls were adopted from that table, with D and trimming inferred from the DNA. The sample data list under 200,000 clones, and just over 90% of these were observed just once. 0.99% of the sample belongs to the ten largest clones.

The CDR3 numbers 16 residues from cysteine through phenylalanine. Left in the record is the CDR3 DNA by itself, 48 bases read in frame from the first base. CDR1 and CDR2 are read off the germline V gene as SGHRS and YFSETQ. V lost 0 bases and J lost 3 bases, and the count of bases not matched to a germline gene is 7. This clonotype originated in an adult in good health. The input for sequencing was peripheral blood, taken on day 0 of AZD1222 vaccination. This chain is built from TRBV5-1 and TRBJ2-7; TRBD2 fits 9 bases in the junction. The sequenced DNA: TGCGCCAGCAGCTTGGTACCGGGACTAGCTGGCTACGAGCAGTACTTC. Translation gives CASSLVPGLAGYEQYF.